The present entry profiles one TCR beta chain with its context. The data stem from a study of CD8 T cells in Susac syndrome. The RNA input was roughly 0.45 to 1 ug, and it was reverse transcribed with random hexamers. TCRdb processed the immunoSEQ multiplex PCR reads anew with MiXCR; each CDR3 protein has one entry. The profile shows 250,000 to 350,000 distinct CDR3 sequences, about 91% of them singletons. Sequencing of TCR beta covered CD8+ and CD4+ T cells obtained from blood. Germline assignment: CDR1 MNHNS and CDR2 SASEGT. CDR3 length equals 16 residues. Trimming cost V 4 bases and J 13 bases, with 23 bases left between them.

Sequencing was carried out using CD4+ T cells from PBMCs. This receptor was obtained from a human donor with multiple sclerosis. The chain joins TRBV6-1 to TRBJ1-6; possibly TRBD1 for D (6 bases). The CDR3 here is CASSALSGGLSSPLHF. The CDR3 DNA reads as TGTGCCAGCAGTGCCCTTTCGGGGGGCCTAAGTTCCCCCCTCCACTTT.